The 20 T cell receptor beta chains reported below all come from one sample, sequenced in a study of blood T cell repertoires in COVID-19. Sequencing used immunoSEQ multiplex PCR; TCRdb keeps in-frame clones, though not all of them. This sample yields 65,000 to 90,000 clones, of which 88% are seen a single time; approximately 6.7% belongs to the top ten. What was sequenced was peripheral blood. These receptors all come from a woman aged 80 or older with acute or convalescent COVID-19.

The rearrangement joins TRBV15 to TRBJ1-2, with D possibly TRBD1 on 6 matching bases. CDR3 length equals 16 residues. Looked up from germline, CDR1 is LNHNV and CDR2 is YYDKDF (reference sequence). Between the trimmed V and J ends, which lost 5 bases and 1 base, there was a span of 17 bases. CDR3 bases: TGTGCCACCAGCGCCCGCGGACAGACATTTAACTATGGCTACACCTTC. Translating it yields CATSARGQTFNYGYTF. Using reference TRBV15 and TRBJ1-2 for the parts outside the CDR3, the full variable domain is DAMVIQNPRYQVTQFGKPVTLSCSQTLNHNVMYWYQQKSSQAPKLLFHYYDKDFNNEADTPDNFQSRRPNTSFCFLDIRSPGLGDTAMYLCATSARGQTFNYGYTFGSGTRLTVV.

CDR3 nucleotide sequence: TGTGCCAGCAGCTCCCCGGGACAGGGATTCTATGGCTACACCTTC. Translation gives CASSSPGQGFYGYTF. The V gene is TRBV28, the J gene TRBJ1-2, with 9 bases fitting TRBD1. The length of the CDR3 is 15 residues. V lost 6 bases to trimming and J lost 4 bases; unmatched junction nucleotides: 9. Germline V gene lookup returns CDR1 MDHEN and CDR2 SYDVKM.

The CDR3: CASSLGLAGVTGANVLTF. The CDR3 DNA is TGTGCCAGCAGCTTAGGACTAGCGGGAGTTACTGGGGCCAACGTCCTGACTTTC. V is TRBV7-2 and J is TRBJ2-6; 12 bases fit TRBD2. There are 18 residues in the CDR3. Germline V gives CDR1 SGHTA, CDR2 FQGNSA. J gave up 2 bases and V 1 base, and 3 bases lay outside the gene matches. The full variable domain, in which reference TRBV7-2 and TRBJ2-6 provide the parts outside the CDR3, is GAGVSQSPSNKVTEKGKDVELRCDPISGHTALYWYRQSLGQGLEFLIYFQGNSAPDKSGLPSDRFSAERTGGSVSTLTIQRTQQEDSAVYLCASSLGLAGVTGANVLTFGAGSRLTVL.

In this sample, this clone turned up a few times. The chain recombines TRBV7-2 with TRBJ2-1; 9 bases align to TRBD2. This CDR3 has 17 amino acids. V lost 3 bases, J lost 7 bases, and 13 bases stayed unmatched. The germline CDR1 and CDR2 sequences are SGHTA and FQGNSA. The CDR3 DNA reads as TGTGCCAGCAGCTTGGTGGCTAGCGGGAAAATGGTGAATGAGCAGTTCTTC. Translation gives CASSLVASGKMVNEQFF.

This chain joins TRBV5-1 and TRBJ1-3; TRBD1 is a possible D gene (5 bases). Per the germline V gene, CDR1 is SGHRS and CDR2 is YFSETQ. V was pared by 4 bases and J by 1 base, with 15 bases between. CDR3 length equals 16 residues. CDR3 sequence: CASSLSPGGSGNTIYF. CDR3 DNA: TGCGCCAGCAGCCTCTCCCCCGGGGGTTCTGGAAACACCATATATTTT.

The chain couples TRBV7-3 to TRBJ2-3, with TRBD2 matching over 7 bases. With V trimmed by 2 bases and J by 2 bases, 4 bases remained unmatched. In germline, CDR1 is SGHTA, CDR2 FQGTGA. The CDR3 is made up of 15 amino acids. The CDR3 DNA sequence: TGTGCCAGCAGCTTATCGGGGGGATCCACAGATACGCAGTATTTT. It is translated as CASSLSGGSTDTQYF. Filled out from reference TRBV7-3 and TRBJ2-3, the complete variable domain reads GAGVSQTPSNKVTEKGKYVELRCDPISGHTALYWYRQSLGQGPEFLIYFQGTGAADDSGLPNDRFFAVRPEGSVSTLKIQRTERGDSAVYLCASSLSGGSTDTQYFGPGTRLTVL.

This clone appeared once. The J gene is TRBJ1-2, the V gene TRBV27; tentatively, D is TRBD1 (6 bases). Germline V gives CDR1 MNHEY, CDR2 SMNVEV (reference sequence). The CDR3 consists of 16 residues. The germline V and J ends were trimmed by 4 bases and 2 bases, with 17 bases remaining between them. CDR3 in DNA: TGTGCCAGCAGTTACTCGGGACAAGGGGCCAACTATGGCTACACCTTC. It yields the protein CASSYSGQGANYGYTF.

The chain links TRBV18 to TRBJ2-7, with 7 bases lining up with TRBD1. V gave up 2 bases and J gave up 1 base; unmatched junction bases: 5. Germline V CDR1 and CDR2: KGHSH, LQKENI. The CDR3 has 15 amino acids. In nucleotides, the CDR3 is TGTGCCAGCTCACCAGCCGGGACAGCTTCCTACGAGCAGTACTTC. Translating gives CASSPAGTASYEQYF.

The J gene is TRBJ2-5, the V gene TRBV2, with TRBD1 matching 10 bases. The ends lost 3 bases at V and 6 bases at J; junction bases unmatched: 10. The CDR3 is 16 residues long. Germline V lookup: CDR1 SNHLY, CDR2 FYNNEI. CDR3 sequence (DNA): TGTGCCAGCAGTGATACGGGGGGACAGGGGTTACAGACCCAGTACTTC. Residues: CASSDTGGQGLQTQYF.

The CDR3, as DNA: TGTGCCAGCAGCGCCCGGACACCTCTTTTGAACACTGAAGCTTTCTTT. This translates into CASSARTPLLNTEAFF. The chain is built from TRBV7-8 and TRBJ1-1, with D possibly being TRBD1 (5 bases). V was cut by 5 bases and J by 0 bases, with 16 bases left in between. CDR3 length: 16 amino acids. Germline-derived CDR1 and CDR2 are SGHVS and FQNEAQ.

The V call is TRBV3-1 (or the pseudogene TRBV3-2), the J call TRBJ1-2; D is possibly TRBD1 (5 bases). Germline V gene sequence: CDR1 LGHDT, CDR2 YNNKEL (reference sequence). V was shortened by 5 bases and J by 8 bases, with 18 bases between the two germline ends. The CDR3 has 14 amino acids. The CDR3, as DNA: TGTGCCAGCAGCACCCGCCAGGGAGGCGAGGGCTACACCTTC. Translating gives CASSTRQGGEGYTF.

The chain links TRBV5-1 to TRBJ2-1; the match to TRBD2 covers 13 bases. This CDR3 contains 16 residues. Trimming removed 0 bases from V and 7 bases from J; junction bases left unmatched: 4. Germline V gene lookup returns CDR1 SGHRS and CDR2 YFSETQ. The CDR3 bases are TGCGCCAGCAGCTTGGTGGGGACTAGCGGGACTAATGAGCAGTTCTTC. This encodes CASSLVGTSGTNEQFF.

The CDR3 loop is CASSYSSRGLEAFF. The CDR3, as DNA: TGTGCCAGCAGTTACTCGAGTAGGGGCCTTGAAGCTTTCTTT. The chain carries TRBV6-2 or TRBV6-3 and TRBJ1-1; possibly TRBD1 for D (5 bases). V shed 0 bases and J shed 7 bases, with 12 bases lying between them. Per the germline V gene, CDR1 is MNHEY and CDR2 is SVGEGT. CDR3 length: 14 amino acids.

This clone appeared a single time. The rearrangement links TRBV21-1 to TRBJ1-1; the DNA was not compared with TRBD1, the D call given in the table. TRBV21-1 is listed as a pseudogene. This CDR3 spans 15 amino acids. CDR3 residues: CASSKAAQRNTEAFF. In DNA, the CDR3 is TGTGCCAGCAGCAAAGCGGCACAGAGGAACACTGAAGCTTTCTTT.

The CDR3 loop reads CASSPGLANYNEQFF. In nucleotides, the CDR3 is TGTGCCAGCAGCCCAGGACTAGCGAATTACAATGAGCAGTTCTTC. The rearrangement uses TRBV5-4 and TRBJ2-1, with 9 bases that match TRBD2. With 4 bases clipped from V and 4 bases from J, the junction kept 6 bases outside the gene matches. CDR3 length: 15 amino acids. Germline V lookup: CDR1 SGHNT, CDR2 YYREEE (reference sequence).

This chain links TRBV7-8 with TRBJ2-2; maybe TRBD2 (6 bases). Germline CDR1 SGHVS, CDR2 FQNEAQ. The CDR3 loop spans 13 amino acids. With 3 bases removed from V and 6 bases from J, the gap between germline ends came to 8 bases. CDR3 sequence: CASSLGEAGELFF. Written as DNA, the CDR3 is TGTGCCAGCAGCTTGGGGGAGGCCGGGGAGCTGTTTTTT. The variable domain in full, with the rest retrieved from reference TRBV7-8 and TRBJ2-2, is GAGVSQSPRYKVAKRGQDVALRCDPISGHVSLFWYQQALGQGPEFLTYFQNEAQLDKSGLPSDRFFAERPEGSVSTLKIQRTQQEDSAVYLCASSLGEAGELFFGEGSRLTVL.

About this clone itself: An end of the junction differs from the germline gene, which may be a read error. The CDR3 bases are TGCAGCGTTGAACCTACCCGGACAGGCTTGAACTTACCATTT. It is translated as CSVEPTRTGLNLPF. The chain carries TRBV29-1 and TRBJ1-1; 7 positions agree with TRBD1. The CDR3 has 14 amino acids. Germline loops: CDR1 SQVTM, CDR2 ANQGSEA.

This clone was seen more than once but under ten times. V gene TRBV5-8 combines with J gene TRBJ2-7; unclear D gene. Trimming took off 2 bases at V and 0 bases at J, with 12 bases between the two ends. CDR3 length: 15 residues. CDR1 SGHTS and CDR2 YDEGEE come from the germline V gene. The CDR3 loop is CASSFGTESSYEQYF. The CDR3 DNA sequence: TGTGCCAGCAGCTTTGGCACAGAGAGCTCCTACGAGCAGTACTTC.

The V and J genes are TRBV6-5 and TRBJ1-2, with TRBD1 as a possible D gene (6 bases). CDR3 size: 14 residues. In germline, CDR1 is MNHEY, CDR2 SVGAGI. Between the trimmed V and J ends, which lost 6 bases and 1 base, there was a span of 12 bases. CDR3 sequence: CASSVARGNYGYTF. The CDR3 DNA reads TGTGCCAGCAGCGTCGCCAGGGGTAACTATGGCTACACCTTC.

The CDR3 DNA follows: TGTGCCAGCAGATCCGGACAGCAATACGAGCAGTACTTC. It specifies CASRSGQQYEQYF. This chain links TRBV7-9 with TRBJ2-7, with a possible D match to TRBD1 (6 bases). CDR3 length: 13 amino acids. The V gene lost 6 bases and the J gene lost 4 bases, with 13 bases spanning the gap. Per the germline V gene, CDR1 is SEHNR and CDR2 is FQNEAQ (reference sequence).